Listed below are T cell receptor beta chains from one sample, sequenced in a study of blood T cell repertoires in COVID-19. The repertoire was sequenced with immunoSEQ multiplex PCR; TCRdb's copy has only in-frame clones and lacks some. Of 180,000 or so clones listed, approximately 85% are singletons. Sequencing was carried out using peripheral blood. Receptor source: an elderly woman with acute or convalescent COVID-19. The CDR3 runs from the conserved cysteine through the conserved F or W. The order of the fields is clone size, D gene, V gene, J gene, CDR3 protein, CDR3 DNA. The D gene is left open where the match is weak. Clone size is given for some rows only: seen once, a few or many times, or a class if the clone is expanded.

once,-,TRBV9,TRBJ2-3,CASSVDSSWAQYF,TGTGCCAGCAGCGTGGATAGTAGCTGGGCGCAGTATTTT
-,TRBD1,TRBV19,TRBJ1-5,CASTSGTGFSNQPQHF,TGTGCCAGTACCTCCGGGACAGGGTTCTCAAATCAGCCCCAGCATTTT
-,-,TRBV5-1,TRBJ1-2,CASSPSGGEGGYTF,TGCGCCAGCAGCCCCTCGGGCGGTGAGGGTGGCTACACCTTC
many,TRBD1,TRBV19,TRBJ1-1,CASTTGQGGTEAFF,TGTGCCAGTACCACCGGACAGGGAGGGACTGAAGCTTTCTTT
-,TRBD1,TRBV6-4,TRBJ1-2,CASREDRGQGVYTF,TGTGCCAGCAGAGAGGACAGGGGACAAGGTGTCTACACCTTC
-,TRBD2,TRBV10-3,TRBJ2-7,CAISEGSGGSYEQYF,TGTGCCATCAGTGAGGGTAGCGGGGGCTCCTACGAGCAGTACTTC
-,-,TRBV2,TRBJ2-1,CASSIGGNEQFF,TGTGCCAGCAGTATAGGCGGGAATGAGCAGTTCTTC
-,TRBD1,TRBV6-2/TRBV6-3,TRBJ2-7,CASSFGQGDSYEQYF,TGTGCCAGCAGTTTCGGACAGGGGGACTCCTACGAGCAGTACTTC
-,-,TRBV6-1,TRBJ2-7,CASSDLGTLGYEQYF,TGTGCCAGCAGTGATCTTGGGACACTCGGCTACGAGCAGTACTTC
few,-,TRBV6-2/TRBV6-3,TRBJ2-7,CASSSDSTYEQYF,TGTGCCAGCAGTTCGGACAGTACCTACGAGCAGTACTTC
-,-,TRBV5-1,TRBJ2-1,CASSLEIYANEQFF,TGCGCCAGCAGCTTGGAAATCTACGCCAATGAGCAGTTCTTC
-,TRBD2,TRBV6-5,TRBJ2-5,CASSSSQGGETQYF,TGTGCCAGCAGTTCTTCCCAGGGAGGGGAGACCCAGTACTTC
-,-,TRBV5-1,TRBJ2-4,CASSLGPTENQNIQYF,TGCGCCAGCAGCTTGGGCCCAACAGAAAACCAAAACATTCAGTACTTC
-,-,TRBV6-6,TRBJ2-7,CASSSRGLEQYF,TGTGCCAGCAGTTCCCGAGGGCTCGAGCAGTACTTC
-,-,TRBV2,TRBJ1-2,CASSASNYGYTF,TGTGCCAGCAGTGCGAGTAACTATGGCTACACCTTC
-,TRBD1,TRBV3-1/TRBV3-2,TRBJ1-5,CASSPGTGESQPQHF,TGTGCCAGCAGCCCCGGGACAGGGGAATCTCAGCCCCAGCATTTT
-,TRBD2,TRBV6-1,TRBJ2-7,CASSESGLAGEEQYF,TGTGCCAGCAGTGAATCCGGACTAGCGGGAGAGGAGCAGTACTTC
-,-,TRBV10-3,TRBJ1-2,CAISEPDSQKGYTF,TGTGCCATCAGTGAACCGGACAGTCAAAAGGGCTACACCTTC
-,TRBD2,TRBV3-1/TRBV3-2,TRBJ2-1,CASSQGGLAPFF,TGTGCCAGCAGCCAAGGGGGACTAGCCCCGTTCTTC
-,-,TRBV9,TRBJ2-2,CASSLSRAAGELFF,TGTGCCAGCAGCCTCTCGAGGGCCGCCGGGGAGCTGTTTTTT
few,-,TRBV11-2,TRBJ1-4,CASSLGLAGKLFF,TGTGCCAGCAGCTTAGGGCTCGCGGGAAAACTGTTTTTT
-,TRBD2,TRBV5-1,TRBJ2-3,CASSLQAGGATDTQYF,TGCGCCAGCAGCTTACAAGCGGGGGGGGCCACAGATACGCAGTATTTT
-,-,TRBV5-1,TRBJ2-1,CASSLSGRGHNEQFF,TGCGCCAGCAGCTTGAGCGGGCGGGGACACAATGAGCAGTTCTTC
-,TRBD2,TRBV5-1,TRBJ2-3,CASSLDGLAGTDTQYF,TGCGCCAGCAGCTTGGACGGACTAGCGGGCACAGATACGCAGTATTTT
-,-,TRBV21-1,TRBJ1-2,CASSKARTVNYGYTF,TGTGCCAGCAGCAAAGCGAGGACAGTCAACTATGGCTACACCTTC
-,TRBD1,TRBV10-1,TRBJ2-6,CASSESIGTGSSGANVLTF,TGCGCCAGCAGTGAGTCGATCGGGACAGGGAGCTCTGGGGCCAACGTCCTGACTTTC
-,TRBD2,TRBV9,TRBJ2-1,CASSASGRDYNEQFF,TGTGCCAGCAGCGCAAGCGGGAGGGACTACAATGAGCAGTTCTTC
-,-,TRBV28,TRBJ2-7,CASRAGQTYEQYF,TGTGCCAGCAGGGCCGGACAGACCTACGAGCAGTACTTC
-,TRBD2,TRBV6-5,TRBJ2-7,CASSYVRGGEQYF,TGTGCCAGCAGTTACGTTCGGGGGGGCGAGCAGTACTTC
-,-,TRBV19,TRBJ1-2,CASSIQGRANYGYTF,TGTGCCAGTAGTATCCAAGGCAGGGCTAACTATGGCTACACCTTC
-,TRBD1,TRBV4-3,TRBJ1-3,CASSPQGGTGYGNTIYF,TGCGCCAGCAGCCCCCAGGGGGGGACAGGGTACGGAAACACCATATATTTT
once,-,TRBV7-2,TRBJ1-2,CASSLERSNYGYTF,TGTGCCAGCAGCTTAGAAAGGAGTAACTATGGCTACACCTTC